This T cell receptor (beta chain) was profiled in a study of Ad26.COV2.S vaccination and SARS-CoV-2 variants. This clone was counted once. Sequenced by immunoSEQ multiplex PCR; TCRdb stores in-frame clones only, minus some. The sample holds hundreds of thousands of clones, 83% seen once. Noted treatment: around 19 received Ad26.COV2.S at low or high dose, single or two shots; about 5 received placebo; per-sample allocation not given. Samples were taken on day 63 after the first vaccine or placebo injection. This CDR3 is 14 amino acids long. Germline V CDR1 and CDR2: LGHNA, YNFKEQ. V was pared by 1 base and J by 10 bases, with 11 bases between.

V and J are TRBV4-2 and TRBJ1-6; D is unresolved. The sequence was obtained from a person aged 18-60 years who received the Ad26.COV2.S COVID-19 vaccine or a placebo. The sample consisted of peripheral blood, taken in a trial of Ad26.COV2.S vaccine versus placebo. The CDR3 DNA reads TGTGCCAGCAGCCAAGGGGGAAGTAGGTCACCCCTCCACTTT. Amino acid sequence: CASSQGGSRSPLHF.